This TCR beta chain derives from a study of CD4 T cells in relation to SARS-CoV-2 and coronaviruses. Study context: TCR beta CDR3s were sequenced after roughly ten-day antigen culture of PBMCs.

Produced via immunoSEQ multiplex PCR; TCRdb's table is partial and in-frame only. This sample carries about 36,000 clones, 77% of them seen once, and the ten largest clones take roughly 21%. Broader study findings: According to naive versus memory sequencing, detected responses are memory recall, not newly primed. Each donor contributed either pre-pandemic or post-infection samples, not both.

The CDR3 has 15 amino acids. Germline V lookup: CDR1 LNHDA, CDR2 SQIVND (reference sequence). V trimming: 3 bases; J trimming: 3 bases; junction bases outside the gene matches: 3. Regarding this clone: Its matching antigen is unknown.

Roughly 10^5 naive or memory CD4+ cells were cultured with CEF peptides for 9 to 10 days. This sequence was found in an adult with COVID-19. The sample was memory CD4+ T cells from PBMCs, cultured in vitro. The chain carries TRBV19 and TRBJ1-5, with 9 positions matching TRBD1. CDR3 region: CASSMTGGYNQPQHF. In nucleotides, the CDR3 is TGTGCCAGTAGTATGACAGGGGGATACAATCAGCCCCAGCATTTT.